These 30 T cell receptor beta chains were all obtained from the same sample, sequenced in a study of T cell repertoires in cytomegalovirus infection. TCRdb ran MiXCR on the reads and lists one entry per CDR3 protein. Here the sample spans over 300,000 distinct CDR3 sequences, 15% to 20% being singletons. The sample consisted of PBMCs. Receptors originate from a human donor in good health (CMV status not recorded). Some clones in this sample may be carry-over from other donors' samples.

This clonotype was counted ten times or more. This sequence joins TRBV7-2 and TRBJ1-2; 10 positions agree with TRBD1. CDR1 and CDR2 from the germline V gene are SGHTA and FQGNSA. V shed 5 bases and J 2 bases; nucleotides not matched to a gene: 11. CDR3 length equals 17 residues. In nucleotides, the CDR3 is TGTGCCAGCAGCACTAGACAGGGGGCGACCATAAACTATGGCTACACCTTC. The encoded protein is CASSTRQGATINYGYTF.

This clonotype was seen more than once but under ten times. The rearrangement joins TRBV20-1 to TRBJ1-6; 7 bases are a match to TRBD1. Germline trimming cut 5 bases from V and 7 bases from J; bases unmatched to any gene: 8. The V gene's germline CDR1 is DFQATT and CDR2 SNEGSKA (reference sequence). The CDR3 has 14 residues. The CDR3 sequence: CSASQGVGNSPLHF. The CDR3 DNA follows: TGCAGTGCTTCCCAGGGGGTGGGAAATTCACCCCTCCACTTT.

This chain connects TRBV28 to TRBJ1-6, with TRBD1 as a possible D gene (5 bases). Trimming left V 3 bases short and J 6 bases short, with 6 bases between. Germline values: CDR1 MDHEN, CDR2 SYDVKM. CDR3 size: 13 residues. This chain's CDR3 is CASSFQGNSPLHF. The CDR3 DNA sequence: TGTGCCAGCAGTTTTCAGGGTAATTCACCCCTCCACTTT.

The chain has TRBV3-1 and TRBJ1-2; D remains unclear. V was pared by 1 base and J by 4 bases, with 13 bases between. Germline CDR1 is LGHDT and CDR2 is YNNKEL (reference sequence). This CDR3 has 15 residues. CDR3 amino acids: CASSQARYGGYGYTF. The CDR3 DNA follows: TGTGCCAGCAGCCAAGCGCGCTACGGAGGCTATGGCTACACCTTC.

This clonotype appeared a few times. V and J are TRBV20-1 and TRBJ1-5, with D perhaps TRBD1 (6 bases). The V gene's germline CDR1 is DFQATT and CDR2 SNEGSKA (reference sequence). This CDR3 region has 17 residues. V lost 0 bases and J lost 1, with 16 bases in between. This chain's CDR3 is CSARDLRAGESNQPQHF. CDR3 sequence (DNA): TGCAGTGCTAGAGATCTGCGGGCAGGGGAAAGCAATCAGCCCCAGCATTTT.

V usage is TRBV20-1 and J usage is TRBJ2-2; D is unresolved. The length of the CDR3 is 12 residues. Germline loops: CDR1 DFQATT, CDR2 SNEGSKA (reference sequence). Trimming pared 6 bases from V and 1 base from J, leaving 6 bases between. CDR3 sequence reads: CSAYRNTGELFF. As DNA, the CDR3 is TGCAGTGCGTACAGGAACACCGGGGAGCTGTTTTTT.

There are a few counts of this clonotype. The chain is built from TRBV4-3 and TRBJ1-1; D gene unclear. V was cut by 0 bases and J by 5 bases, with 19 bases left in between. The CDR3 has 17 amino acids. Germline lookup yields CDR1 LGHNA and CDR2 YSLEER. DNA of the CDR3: TGCGCCAGCAGCCAAGATCCTTGGGGTTACAGCAGGACTGAAGCTTTCTTT. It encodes CASSQDPWGYSRTEAFF.

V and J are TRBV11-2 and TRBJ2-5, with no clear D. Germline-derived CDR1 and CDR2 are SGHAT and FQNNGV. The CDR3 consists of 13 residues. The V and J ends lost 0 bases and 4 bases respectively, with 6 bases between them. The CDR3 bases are TGTGCCAGCAGCTTAGACATGAGAGAGACCCAGTACTTC. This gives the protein CASSLDMRETQYF.

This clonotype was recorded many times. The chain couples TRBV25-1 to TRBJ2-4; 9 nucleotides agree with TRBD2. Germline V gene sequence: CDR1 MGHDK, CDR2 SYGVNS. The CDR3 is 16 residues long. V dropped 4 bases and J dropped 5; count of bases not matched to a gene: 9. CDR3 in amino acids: CASSGNSGGPENIQYF. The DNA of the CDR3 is TGTGCCAGCAGTGGAAATAGCGGGGGACCTGAAAACATTCAGTACTTC.

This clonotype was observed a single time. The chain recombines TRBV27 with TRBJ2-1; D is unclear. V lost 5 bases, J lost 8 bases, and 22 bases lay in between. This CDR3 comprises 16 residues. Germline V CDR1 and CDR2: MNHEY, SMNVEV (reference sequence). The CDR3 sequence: CASSPKTHVRSDEQFF. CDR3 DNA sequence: TGTGCCAGCAGTCCGAAAACCCACGTGAGGTCGGATGAGCAGTTCTTC.

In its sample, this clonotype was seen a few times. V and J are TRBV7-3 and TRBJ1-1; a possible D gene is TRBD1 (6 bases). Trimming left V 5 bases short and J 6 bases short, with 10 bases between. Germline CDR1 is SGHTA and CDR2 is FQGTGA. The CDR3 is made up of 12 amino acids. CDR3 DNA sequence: TGTGCCAGCAGCGGGGGCACGGCTGAAGCTTTCTTT. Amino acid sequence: CASSGGTAEAFF.

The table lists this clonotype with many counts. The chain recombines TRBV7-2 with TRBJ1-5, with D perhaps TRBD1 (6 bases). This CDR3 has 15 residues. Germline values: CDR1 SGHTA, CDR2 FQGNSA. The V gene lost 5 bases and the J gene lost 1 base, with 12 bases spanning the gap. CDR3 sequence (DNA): TGTGCCAGCAGCCCCCAGGGGACGAGCAATCAGCCCCAGCATTTT. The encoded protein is CASSPQGTSNQPQHF.

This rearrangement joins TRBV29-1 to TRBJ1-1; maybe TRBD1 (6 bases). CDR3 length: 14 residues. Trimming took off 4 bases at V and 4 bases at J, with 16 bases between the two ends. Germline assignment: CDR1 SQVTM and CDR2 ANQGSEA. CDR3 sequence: CSVGGGAYGTEAFF. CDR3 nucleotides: TGCAGCGTTGGTGGGGGGGCTTATGGCACTGAAGCTTTCTTT.

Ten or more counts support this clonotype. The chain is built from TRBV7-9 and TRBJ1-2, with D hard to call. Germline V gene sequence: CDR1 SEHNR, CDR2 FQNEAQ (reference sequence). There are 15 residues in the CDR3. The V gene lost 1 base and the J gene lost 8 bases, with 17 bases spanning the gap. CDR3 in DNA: TGTGCCAGCAGCTTAGTCCCCAGGCCAGGTTCGGGCTACACCTTC. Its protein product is CASSLVPRPGSGYTF. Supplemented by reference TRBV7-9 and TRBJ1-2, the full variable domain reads DTGVSQNPRHKITKRGQNVTFRCDPISEHNRLYWYRQTLGQGPEFLTYFQNEAQLEKSRLLSDRFSAERPKGSFSTLEIQRTEQGDSAMYLCASSLVPRPGSGYTFGSGTRLTVV.

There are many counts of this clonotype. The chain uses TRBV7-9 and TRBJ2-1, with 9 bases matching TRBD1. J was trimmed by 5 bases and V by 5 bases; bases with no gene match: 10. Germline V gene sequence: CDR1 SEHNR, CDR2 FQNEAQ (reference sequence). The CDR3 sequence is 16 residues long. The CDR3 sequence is CASSGTGKVVDNEQFF. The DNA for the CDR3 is TGTGCCAGCAGCGGGACAGGGAAAGTTGTCGACAATGAGCAGTTCTTC.

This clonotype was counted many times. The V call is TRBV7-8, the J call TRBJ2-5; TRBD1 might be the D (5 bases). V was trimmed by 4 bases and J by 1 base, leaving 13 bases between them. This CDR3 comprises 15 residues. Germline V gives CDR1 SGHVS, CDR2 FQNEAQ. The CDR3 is CASSSILDSQETQYF. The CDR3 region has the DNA TGTGCCAGCAGCTCCATCCTTGACAGCCAAGAGACCCAGTACTTC.

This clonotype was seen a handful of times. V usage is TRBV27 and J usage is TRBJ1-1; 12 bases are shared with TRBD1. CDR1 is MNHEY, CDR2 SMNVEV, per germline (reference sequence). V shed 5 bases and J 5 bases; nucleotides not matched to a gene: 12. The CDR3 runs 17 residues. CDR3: CASSRTGTGGVWTEAFF. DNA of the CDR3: TGTGCCAGCAGTCGAACCGGGACAGGGGGCGTATGGACTGAAGCTTTCTTT.

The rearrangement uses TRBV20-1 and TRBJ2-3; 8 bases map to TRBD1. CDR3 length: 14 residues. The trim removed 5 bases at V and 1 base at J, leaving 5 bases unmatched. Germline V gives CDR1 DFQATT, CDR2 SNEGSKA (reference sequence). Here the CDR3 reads CSAAGQGGTDTQYF. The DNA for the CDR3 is TGCAGTGCTGCTGGACAGGGAGGCACAGATACGCAGTATTTT.

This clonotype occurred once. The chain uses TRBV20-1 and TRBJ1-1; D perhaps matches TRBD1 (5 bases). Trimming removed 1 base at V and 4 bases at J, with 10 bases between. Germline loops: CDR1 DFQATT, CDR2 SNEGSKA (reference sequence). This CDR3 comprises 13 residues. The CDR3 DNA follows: TGCAGTGCTAGAGGACGGGGGGGCACTGAAGCTTTCTTT. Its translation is CSARGRGGTEAFF.

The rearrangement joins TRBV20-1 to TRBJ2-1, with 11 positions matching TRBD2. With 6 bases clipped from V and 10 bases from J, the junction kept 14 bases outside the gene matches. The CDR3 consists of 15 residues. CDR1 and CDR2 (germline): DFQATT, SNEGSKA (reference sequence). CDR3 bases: TGCAGTGCGAGTCCCGGGACTAGCGGAAAGGACGAGCAGTTCTTC. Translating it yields CSASPGTSGKDEQFF.

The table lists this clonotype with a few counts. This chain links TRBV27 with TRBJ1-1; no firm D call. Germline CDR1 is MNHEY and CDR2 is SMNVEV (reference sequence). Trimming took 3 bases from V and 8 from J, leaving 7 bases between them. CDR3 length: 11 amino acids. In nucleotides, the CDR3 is TGTGCCAGCAGTTTCGGGGAAGAAGCTTTCTTT. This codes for CASSFGEEAFF.

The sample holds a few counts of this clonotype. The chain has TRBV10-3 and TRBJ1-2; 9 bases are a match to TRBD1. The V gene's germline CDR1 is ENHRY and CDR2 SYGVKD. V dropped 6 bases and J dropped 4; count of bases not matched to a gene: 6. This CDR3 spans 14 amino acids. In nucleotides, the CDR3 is TGTGCCATCAGCCTAGGGACAGGGACCTATGGCTACACCTTC. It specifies CAISLGTGTYGYTF.

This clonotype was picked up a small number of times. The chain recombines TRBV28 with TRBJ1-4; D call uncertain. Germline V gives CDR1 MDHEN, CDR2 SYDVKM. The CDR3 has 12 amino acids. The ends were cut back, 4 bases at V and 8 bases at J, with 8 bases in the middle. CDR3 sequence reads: CASSSRREKLFF. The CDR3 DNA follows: TGTGCCAGCAGTTCGAGGCGAGAAAAACTGTTTTTT.

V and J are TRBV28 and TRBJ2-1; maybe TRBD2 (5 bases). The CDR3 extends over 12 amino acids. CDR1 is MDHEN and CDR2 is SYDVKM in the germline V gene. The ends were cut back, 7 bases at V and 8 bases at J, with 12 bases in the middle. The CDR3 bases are TGTGCCAGCAACGGAGGTCGTCATGAGCAGTTCTTC. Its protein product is CASNGGRHEQFF.

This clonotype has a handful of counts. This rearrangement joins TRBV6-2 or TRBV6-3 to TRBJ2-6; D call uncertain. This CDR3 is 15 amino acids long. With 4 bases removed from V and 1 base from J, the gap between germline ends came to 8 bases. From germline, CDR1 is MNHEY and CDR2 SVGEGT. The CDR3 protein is CASSSGESGANVLTF. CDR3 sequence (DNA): TGTGCCAGCAGTTCCGGAGAATCTGGGGCCAACGTCCTGACTTTC.

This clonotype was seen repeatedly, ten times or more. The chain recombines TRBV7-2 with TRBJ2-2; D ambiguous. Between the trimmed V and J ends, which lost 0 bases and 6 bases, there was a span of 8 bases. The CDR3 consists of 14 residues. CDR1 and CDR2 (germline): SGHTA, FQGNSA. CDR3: CASSLAFVSGELFF. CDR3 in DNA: TGTGCCAGCAGCTTAGCGTTTGTATCCGGGGAGCTGTTTTTT.

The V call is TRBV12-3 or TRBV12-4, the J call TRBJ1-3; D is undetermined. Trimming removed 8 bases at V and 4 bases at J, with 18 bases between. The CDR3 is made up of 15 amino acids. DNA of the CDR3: TGTGCCAGCTCCCAGGCAGTCATGGCCGGAAACACCATATATTTT. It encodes CASSQAVMAGNTIYF.

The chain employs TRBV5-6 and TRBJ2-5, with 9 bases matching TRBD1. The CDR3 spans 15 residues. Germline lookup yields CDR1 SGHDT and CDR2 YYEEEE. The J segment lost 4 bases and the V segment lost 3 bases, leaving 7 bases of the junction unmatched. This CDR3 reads CASSWTQGAGETQYF. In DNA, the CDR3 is TGTGCCAGCAGCTGGACACAGGGGGCTGGAGAGACCCAGTACTTC.

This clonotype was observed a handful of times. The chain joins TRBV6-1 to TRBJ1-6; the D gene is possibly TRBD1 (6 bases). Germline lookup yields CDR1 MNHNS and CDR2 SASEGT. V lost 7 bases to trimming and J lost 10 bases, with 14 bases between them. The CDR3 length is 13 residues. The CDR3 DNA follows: TGTGCCAGCACCAGGGGAGGAAAGTCACCCCTCCACTTT. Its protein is CASTRGGKSPLHF.

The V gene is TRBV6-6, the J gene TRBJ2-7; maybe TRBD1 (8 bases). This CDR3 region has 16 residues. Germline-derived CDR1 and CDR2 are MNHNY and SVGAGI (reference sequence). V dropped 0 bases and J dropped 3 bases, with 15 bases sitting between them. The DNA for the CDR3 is TGTGCCAGCAGTTACTCAGGACAGGGAGGGATCTACGAGCAGTACTTC. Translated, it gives CASSYSGQGGIYEQYF.